This T cell receptor beta chain is drawn from a study of response to subunit inactivated influenza vaccine listed by TCRdb under 2018. Regarding the complete study: Deep quantitative T cell receptor repertoire profiling was used in the study to track responses to a trivalent subunit inactivated influenza vaccine. Study-wide conclusions, independent of this receptor: The authors proposed that each seasonal influenza vaccination may bring in only a limited number of new T cells.

CDR1 SNHLY and CDR2 FYNNEI were looked up in the germline V gene. The trim is 9 bases for V and 3 bases for J, with a gap of 20 bases between the germline ends. The CDR3 starts with the cysteine, ends with the phenylalanine, and has 15 residues. CDR3 DNA is the only sequence kept; it has 45 bases, read in frame from the first base. Library preparation used RT-PCR. Sequencing was carried out with an Illumina HiSeq 2500. TCRdb cleaned the public reads at Q25 with fastp, built clones with MiXCR and kept in-frame beta chains. Here each entry gathers all rows of one CDR3 protein and keeps the most common genes and DNA. Within this sample are about 650,000 distinct CDR3 sequences, with about 15% of them counted one time only. About 9.9% of the sample goes to the ten largest clones. As regards this clonotype: Its binding antigen is unknown. Base-call qualities are not available, and no considerably larger clone is one nucleotide away.

The receptor chain draws on TRBV2 and TRBJ1-2; a weak D assignment points to TRBD1 (6 bases agree). The receptor was isolated from a man in his fifties who received an inactivated influenza vaccine. Donor details come from another sample of the same person, matched by shared clones. Sequenced here: PBMCs from blood, sampled roughly 12 days after vaccination. The nucleotides read TGTGCCAGGGGTTGGACAGAGAGTTCCGACTATGGCTACACCTTC. Its translation is CARGWTESSDYGYTF. The entire variable domain, with the stretches around the CDR3 drawn from the reference TRBV2 and TRBJ1-2 proteins, is EPEVTQTPSHQVTQMGQEVILRCVPISNHLYFYWYRQILGQKVEFLVSFYNNEISEKSEIFDDQFSVERPDGSNFTLKIRSTKLEDSAMYFCARGWTESSDYGYTFGSGTRLTVV.